The 21 T cell receptor beta chains listed next were all sequenced from one sample in a study of tissue T cells after allogeneic stem cell transplantation. Time point specified: mouse harvest day 14 after allogeneic transplant. The graft held 10^6 splenic CD5+ T cells and 10^7 T-cell-depleted bone marrow cells. Sequencing was performed with immunoSEQ multiplex PCR; in TCRdb, only in-frame clones are kept and a portion is missing. The sample holds 6,500 to 8,000 clones, roughly 38% seen once. Sequencing used skin. Receptors originate from a female BALB/c mouse given C57BL/6 T cells with graft-versus-host disease after an allogeneic hematopoietic cell transplant.

This clone was seen a handful of times. Germline and genes: mouse. The read ends 1 residue before the CDR3 terminus; that terminus is restored from the germline J gene. The chain has TRBV12-2 and TRBJ1-3, with 9 positions matching TRBD1. The CDR3 is 14 residues long. After removal of 2 bases from V and 2 bases from J, the junction contained 0 bases not matched to a gene. CDR1 is SGHLS and CDR2 is HYDKME in the germline V gene. The sequenced CDR3 bases are TGTGCCAGCTCTCGGGACAGGGCTGGAAATACGCTCTAT. This translates into CASSRDRAGNTLY. The complete CDR3 reads CASSRDRAGNTLYF.

Worth noting for this clone: Mouse gene names and germline throughout. The CDR3 end lies 1 residue beyond the end of the read and is filled in from the germline J gene. The chain has TRBV3 and TRBJ2-5, with 9 bases that match TRBD2. In germline, CDR1 is SNHLY, CDR2 FYNGKV (reference sequence). The CDR3 has 14 amino acids. J gave up 5 bases and V 1 base, and 1 base lay outside the gene matches. CDR3 bases read: TGTGCCAGCAGCTTAGGGACTGGGGCAGACACCCAGTAC. Its protein is CASSLGTGADTQY. The full-length CDR3 reads as CASSLGTGADTQYF.

Points on this clone: The genes and germline here are from mouse. Sequencing ends 1 residue short of the CDR3 end; the germline J gene provides the rest. The V gene is TRBV26, the J gene TRBJ2-4; D might be TRBD1 (5 bases). Per germline, CDR1 KGHPV and CDR2 FQNQEV (reference sequence). V was clipped by 3 bases and J by 1 base, with 5 bases between them. This CDR3 is built from 13 residues. The CDR3 here is CASSLQGQNTLYF. The sequenced part of the CDR3 DNA is TGTGCCAGCAGTCTACAGGGTCAAAACACCTTGTAC.

This clone came up a few times. Germline and genes here are mouse. The missing CDR3 end, 1 residue past where the read stops, is filled in from the germline J gene. This rearrangement joins TRBV26 to TRBJ2-1, with TRBD1 matching over 7 bases. The germline V gene encodes CDR1 KGHPV and CDR2 FQNQEV (reference sequence). The CDR3 covers 13 residues. V was pared by 4 bases and J by 3 bases, with 0 bases of the junction left unmatched. Here the CDR3 reads CASSRDSYAEQFF. The CDR3 DNA, read in part, is TGTGCCAGCAGTCGGGACAGCTATGCTGAGCAGTTC.

A word on this clone: Gene names and germline match the mouse. The read ends 1 residue before the CDR3 terminus; that terminus is restored from the germline J gene. The chain is built from TRBV31 and TRBJ2-7; D is unresolved. The ends were cut back, 0 bases at V and 0 bases at J, with 6 bases in the middle. The CDR3 contains 13 residues. From germline, CDR1 is GKSSPN and CDR2 SITVG. The CDR3: CAWSLGSSYEQYF. Incomplete CDR3 DNA: TGTGCCTGGAGTCTTGGGAGCTCCTATGAACAGTAC.

In its sample, this clone was seen a few times. The genes are named according to mouse. With the read ending 1 residue before the CDR3 end, the germline J gene is used to fill in that end. V gene TRBV3 combines with J gene TRBJ1-4; D remains unclear. The CDR3 is 12 residues long. Trimming shortened V by 4 bases and J by 4 bases, and 4 bases separated the two germline ends. From germline, CDR1 is SNHLY and CDR2 FYNGKV (reference sequence). This chain's CDR3 is CASSSNNERLFF. CDR3 bases read: TGTGCCAGCAGCTCAAACAACGAAAGATTATTT. The variable domain in full, with the rest retrieved from reference TRBV3 and TRBJ1-4, is GPKVLQIPSHQIIDMGQMVTLNCDPVSNHLYFYWYKQILGQQMEFLVNFYNGKVMEKSKLFKDQFSVERPDGSYFTLKIQPTALEDSAVYFCASSSNNERLFFGHGTKLSVL.

The table lists this clone with a few counts. Gene names follow the mouse nomenclature. The read falls 1 residue short of the CDR3 end, and the missing part is taken from the germline J gene. The chain employs TRBV26 and TRBJ2-2, with D unresolved. The CDR3 covers 14 residues. Germline CDR1 reads KGHPV; CDR2 reads FQNQEV (reference sequence). V lost 2 bases to trimming and J lost 0 bases, with 4 bases between them. This CDR3 is CASSLATNTGQLYF. The CDR3 DNA, read in part, is TGTGCCAGCAGTCTGGCCACAAACACCGGGCAGCTCTAC.

This clone was detected only once. The gene names here belong to mouse. The sequenced CDR3 bases are TGTGCCAGCAGCTTGGACTGGGGGGGTCAAAACACCTTGTAC. This translates into CASSLDWGGQNTLY. The full CDR3 reads CASSLDWGGQNTLYF. The chain is built from TRBV3 and TRBJ2-4; 11 nucleotides line up with TRBD2. The sequenced fragment ends 1 residue before the CDR3 boundary, so the rest is inferred from the germline J gene. The CDR3 spans 15 residues. Germline V gives CDR1 SNHLY, CDR2 FYNGKV (reference sequence). Losses at the gene ends were 3 bases for V and 1 base for J; bases not matched to a gene: 0.

There are a few counts of this clone. Here the gene names and germline are mouse. Read sequence stops 1 residue before the CDR3 end, and the germline J gene provides the missing end. The chain employs TRBV26 and TRBJ2-3; D is unresolved. Trimming pared 2 bases from V and 1 base from J, leaving 10 bases between. This CDR3 comprises 15 residues. Germline V gene data show CDR1 as KGHPV and CDR2 as FQNQEV (reference sequence). Incomplete CDR3 DNA: TGTGCCAGCAGTCTGGGCCGGAGGCGTGCAGAAACGCTGTAT. It encodes CASSLGRRRAETLY. The complete CDR3 sequence is CASSLGRRRAETLYF.

The table lists this clone with a few counts. The listed genes are named as in mouse. Read coverage stops 1 residue before the CDR3 terminus; the germline J gene supplies the remainder. The chain carries TRBV13-2 and TRBJ2-7; 9 bases are shared with TRBD2. Germline values: CDR1 NNHNN, CDR2 SYGAGS (reference sequence). With 1 base clipped from V and 3 bases from J, the junction kept 5 bases outside the gene matches. This CDR3 contains 15 residues. The sequenced part of the CDR3 DNA is TGTGCCAGCGGTGATATTTCTGGGGGGGACTATGAACAGTAC. Translating gives CASGDISGGDYEQY. In full, the CDR3 is CASGDISGGDYEQYF.

This clone was seen a handful of times. Gene and germline names: mouse. From the germline J gene comes the end of the CDR3, since the read stops 1 residue before it. This chain uses TRBV23 with TRBJ2-5; the D call TRBD1 from the table was never checked on the DNA. This CDR3 spans 14 amino acids. CDR1 is KGHTA, CDR2 FQNQQP, per germline. The sequenced CDR3 bases are TGCTCCAGCAGTCAATCAGGGGACAGAGACACCCAGTAC. Its translation is CSSSQSGDRDTQY. The whole CDR3 protein is CSSSQSGDRDTQYF.

A remark on this clone: These gene names are mouse names. Read coverage stops 1 residue before the CDR3 terminus; the germline J gene supplies the remainder. The genes are TRBV23 and TRBJ2-3; TRBD2, the D gene given by the table, was not confirmed from the DNA. The CDR3 has 16 amino acids. Germline V lookup: CDR1 KGHTA, CDR2 FQNQQP. The covered CDR3 bases are TGCTCCAGCAGTCACGACTGGGGGTCTAGTGCAGAAACGCTGTAT. As protein: CSSSHDWGSSAETLY. The whole CDR3 reads CSSSHDWGSSAETLYF.

Worth noting for this clone: Each gene name is a mouse one. The read is 1 residue too short to cover the CDR3 end, so that end is filled in from the germline J gene. The chain is built from TRBV1 and TRBJ2-7; 11 bases match TRBD2. This CDR3 is 14 amino acids long. Germline CDR1 reads NSQYPW; CDR2 reads LRSPGD (reference sequence). With 1 base clipped from V and 4 bases from J, the junction kept 0 bases outside the gene matches. CDR3 amino acids: CTCSAGDWGYEQYF. Incomplete CDR3 DNA: TGCACCTGCAGTGCAGGGGACTGGGGGTATGAACAGTAC.

As for this clone: The genes are named according to mouse. The CDR3 spells CSSSQDSSQNTLYF. The sequenced CDR3 bases are TGCTCCAGCAGTCAGGACAGTAGTCAAAACACCTTGTAC. The V call is TRBV23, the J call TRBJ2-4; TRBD1 is the table's D call, not checked against the DNA. The observed sequence ends 1 residue before the CDR3 terminus, with the missing tail filled in from the germline J gene. Germline V gene sequence: CDR1 KGHTA, CDR2 FQNQQP. This CDR3 contains 14 residues.

Comments on this clone: The genes and germline here are from mouse. Sequencing ends 1 residue short of the CDR3 end; the germline J gene provides the rest. This chain connects TRBV15 to TRBJ1-4; D is unresolved. V was shortened by 6 bases and J by 5 bases, with 7 bases between the two germline ends. Germline CDR1 SGHND, CDR2 FRSKSL. The CDR3 covers 12 residues. The CDR3 bases that were read are TGTGCCAGCAGACCCGGGAACGAAAGATTATTT. It specifies CASRPGNERLF. The entire CDR3 protein is CASRPGNERLFF.

Worth noting for this clone: Genes and germline are mouse. The read ends 1 residue shy of where the CDR3 ends; the end is completed using the germline J gene. V gene TRBV2 combines with J gene TRBJ2-2; D might be TRBD1 (5 bases). CDR1 and CDR2 (germline): LGHNA, YSYQKL. The V end lost 0 bases, the J end lost 6 bases, and 5 bases lay between the germline ends. The CDR3 sequence is 13 residues long. Partial CDR3 DNA: TGTGCCAGCAGCCAAGACAGGGCCGGGCAGCTCTAC. Its translation is CASSQDRAGQLY. The full CDR3 protein is CASSQDRAGQLYF.

With regard to this clone: Germline and genes: mouse. The sequence runs out 1 residue before the end of the CDR3; the remainder is reconstructed from the germline J gene. The chain joins TRBV3 to TRBJ2-2; D may be TRBD1 (6 bases). Germline assignment: CDR1 SNHLY and CDR2 FYNGKV (reference sequence). This CDR3 spans 14 amino acids. V shed 6 bases and J shed 2 bases, with 10 bases lying between them. CDR3: CASSRQDNTGQLYF. The DNA read from the CDR3 is TGTGCCAGCAGTCGACAGGATAACACCGGGCAGCTCTAC. Using reference TRBV3 and TRBJ2-2 for the parts outside the CDR3, the full variable domain is GPKVLQIPSHQIIDMGQMVTLNCDPVSNHLYFYWYKQILGQQMEFLVNFYNGKVMEKSKLFKDQFSVERPDGSYFTLKIQPTALEDSAVYFCASSRQDNTGQLYFGEGSKLTVL.

In regard to this clone: Genes and germline come from the mouse. The read halts 1 residue ahead of the CDR3 end, with the missing end drawn from the germline J gene. The chain joins TRBV15 to TRBJ2-2; D may be TRBD1 or TRBD2 (6 bases each). Germline V gene data show CDR1 as SGHND and CDR2 as FRSKSL. The CDR3 has 14 residues. Trimming left V 1 base short and J 5 bases short, with 8 bases between. The CDR3 bases that were read are TGTGCCAGCAGTTTAGAGGGGGGAACCGGGCAGCTCTAC. Its protein product is CASSLEGGTGQLY. The CDR3 in its entirety is CASSLEGGTGQLYF.

As regards this clone: The genes are named according to mouse. The DNA ends 1 residue before the CDR3 does, and the rest of the CDR3 is filled in from the germline J gene. This chain links TRBV13-2 with TRBJ1-4; 7 nucleotides line up with TRBD1. The germline V gene encodes CDR1 NNHNN and CDR2 SYGAGS (reference sequence). There are 12 residues in the CDR3. V lost 9 bases to trimming and J lost 7 bases; unmatched junction nucleotides: 6. The CDR3 spells CATISGGERLFF. The part of the CDR3 DNA that was read is TGTGCCACCATTTCAGGGGGCGAAAGATTATTT.

Details on this clone: Genes and germline are mouse. With the read ending 1 residue before the CDR3 end, the germline J gene is used to fill in that end. The rearrangement joins TRBV26 to TRBJ1-2; D call uncertain. The V end was cut by 2 bases, the J end by 1 base, with 5 bases between. Germline assignment: CDR1 KGHPV and CDR2 FQNQEV (reference sequence). The CDR3 covers 13 residues. The sequenced CDR3 bases are TGTGCCAGCAGTCTGAACAGAAACTCCGACTACACC. Encoded protein: CASSLNRNSDYT. The entire CDR3 sequence reads CASSLNRNSDYTF.

This clone came up a few times. Gene names are the mouse ones. The CDR3 end lies 1 residue beyond the end of the read and is filled in from the germline J gene. The rearrangement links TRBV12-1 to TRBJ1-4, with 8 bases that match TRBD1. The V and J ends lost 1 base and 3 bases, in that order; junction bases with no gene match: 3. Looked up from germline, CDR1 is SGHSN and CDR2 is HYEKVE. The CDR3 sequence is 15 residues long. Incomplete CDR3 DNA: TGTGCCAGCTCTCTAGAGACAGGGGCCAACGAAAGATTATTT. Translating it yields CASSLETGANERLF. In full, the CDR3 is CASSLETGANERLFF.